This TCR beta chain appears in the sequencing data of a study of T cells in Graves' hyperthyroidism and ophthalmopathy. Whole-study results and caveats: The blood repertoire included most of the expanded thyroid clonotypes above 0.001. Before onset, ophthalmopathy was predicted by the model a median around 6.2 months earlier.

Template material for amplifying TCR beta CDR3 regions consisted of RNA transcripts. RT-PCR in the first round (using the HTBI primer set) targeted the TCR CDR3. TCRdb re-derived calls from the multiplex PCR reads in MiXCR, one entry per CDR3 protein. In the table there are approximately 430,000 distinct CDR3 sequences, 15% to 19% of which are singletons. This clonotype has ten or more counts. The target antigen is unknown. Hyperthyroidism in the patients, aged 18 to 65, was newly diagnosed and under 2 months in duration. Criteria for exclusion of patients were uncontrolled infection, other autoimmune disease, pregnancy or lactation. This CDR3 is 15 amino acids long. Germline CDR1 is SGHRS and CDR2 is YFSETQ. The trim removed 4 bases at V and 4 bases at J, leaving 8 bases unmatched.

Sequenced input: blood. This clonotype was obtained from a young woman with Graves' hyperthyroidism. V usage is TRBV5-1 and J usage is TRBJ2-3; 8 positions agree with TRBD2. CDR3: CASSGAGTRADTQYF. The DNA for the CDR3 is TGCGCCAGCAGCGGTGCCGGGACTAGAGCAGATACGCAGTATTTT.